This entry concerns a single TCR beta chain. This clonotype appeared many times. Its antigen is still unknown. Nothing much larger sits one base from this clone, and base qualities are not available. The data are from a study of neurological immune-mediated disorders (dated by TCRdb to between 2017 and 2020). Some background on the complete study: Of the approximately 34 multiple sclerosis patients, some 30 had relapsing-remitting MS and 3 had secondary progressive MS. Peripheral blood TCR-beta repertoires from patients with HTLV-I-associated myelopathy (HAM/TSP), patients with multiple sclerosis, and healthy controls were compared in the study using UMI-based sequencing. The 106 TCR-beta libraries covered PBMC samples along with longitudinal samples, technical triplicates, and paired sorted CD4+ and CD8+ T-cell subsets. The cohort included approximately 68 subjects: some 14 with HAM/TSP, around 34 with multiple sclerosis, and some 20 healthy controls. On the study overall, not on this receptor specifically: No identical CDR3 amino acid sequences were found to be shared among expanded clones across subjects, suggesting that TCR-beta repertoires were private in all groups. No clinical or MRI features were associated with the MS cluster, and the authors said that larger cohorts are needed. TCR clonal expansion was highest in HAM/TSP patients and lowest in MS patients, with MS patients falling below even healthy controls. Phylogenetic analysis grouped repertoires from 18 of 34 MS patients into a cluster of related CDR3 sequences, suggesting a possible repertoire-level signature.

For the sorted-subset TCR libraries, the starting material was some 940,000 sorted CD4+ or CD8+ T cells. Multiple sclerosis patients were enrolled in a US clinical protocol under which disease progression was evaluated by magnetic resonance imaging. Peripheral blood was subjected to Ficoll-Hypaque density gradient centrifugation to isolate PBMCs, which were then cryopreserved in liquid nitrogen. The study also sequenced paired sorted CD4+ and CD8+ subsets from healthy controls, HAM/TSP patients and MS patients. The germline V gene gives CDR1 as KGHDR and CDR2 as SFDVKD. The germline V and J ends show losses of 0 bases and 3 bases respectively, and no gene match explains 0 bases of the junction. The CDR3 sequence holds 15 residues, the cysteine and phenylalanine included. Just the 45-base CDR3 DNA is kept, in frame starting at base 1. cDNA was synthesized by template-switch 5'RACE using a primer with a 10-nucleotide random unique molecular identifier that tagged each TCR transcript. Each sequencing run produced over 160 million TCR-beta sequences covering 15-18 subjects. Total RNA was extracted with the RNeasy kit. The KAPA Real-time Library Amplification kit was used to amplify TCR-beta VDJ regions with primers targeting the TCR constant region and the 5'RACE anchor. A first PCR added sample indexes and Illumina adaptors, after which a second PCR increased the library yield. The roughly 650 bp TCR product was size-selected on a 2% E-gel SizeSelection system after Ampure bead purification. Before pooling, library quality was checked on a Bioanalyzer, concentration was measured with Qubit, and libraries were quantified with the Kapa Library Quantification kit. An Illumina HiSeq 2500 sequenced the libraries paired-end 2 x 150 bp. To increase sequence diversity, 25-30% phiX was spiked into each library pool. Per the authors' processing: Quality-filtered reads were processed with the UMI-based MiGEC pipeline, which removed over 90% of raw TCR sequences during error correction. VDJ genes were aligned to IMGT germline references, and clonotypes were defined by unique CDR3 amino acid sequence plus V-J genes. Clonal expansion, Shannon diversity and CDR3 relatedness were evaluated with VDJtools (CalcPairwiseDistances, ClusterSamples), while phylogenetic trees were built in CLCbio workbench. A clone was classed as expanded if it had 8 or more unique UMIs, a cutoff based on coefficient-of-variation modelling across technical triplicates. The public reads were reanalyzed by TCRdb: fastp trimming at Q25, MiXCR alignment, in-frame beta chains only. Each CDR3 protein gets just one entry, which takes the most common genes and DNA from the rows behind it. TCRdb, not the authors, supplied the V and J calls. The sample table records roughly 60,000 distinct CDR3 sequences; over 3.5% of these occur just once. The top ten constitute 1.5% to 2% of the sample.

The sequence was obtained from a woman in her forties with multiple sclerosis. The chain couples TRBV24-1 to TRBJ2-3, with 9 bases matching TRBD1. The source material was CD4+ T cells from blood. This receptor has the CDR3 CATSDLGTGTDTQYF. The base sequence is TGTGCCACCAGTGATTTGGGGACAGGGACAGATACGCAGTATTTT.